The 15 T cell receptor beta chains below come from one sample, sequenced in a study of regulatory T cells in long-lasting Graves disease. Investigators prepared the TCR beta libraries by applying iRepertoire HTBI primers and Arm-PCR of CDR3 regions. TCRdb called the multiplex PCR reads again in MiXCR, with one record for every CDR3 protein. The sample has a few hundred thousand distinct CDR3 sequences, around 20% seen once. The time point is: newly diagnosed GD, antithyroid drugs for less than 3 months. After RNA was extracted from PBMCs, the TCR library was made from it. The input for sequencing was peripheral blood mononuclear cells (PBMCs), taken at new diagnosis, from a patient treated with antithyroid drugs. The receptors stem from a female donor with Graves disease.

Points on this clonotype: This sequence may be a read error, since a much larger clone differs from it by one base. J is TRBJ2-1 and V is TRBV3-1; perhaps TRBD2 as D (6 bases). TRBJ2-4 matches the DNA end more closely, so the J call is doubtful. Germline V gene sequence: CDR1 LGHDT, CDR2 YNNKEL (reference sequence). This CDR3 has 12 residues. The CDR3 here is CASSRFGSTQYF. The CDR3 DNA is TGTGCCAGCAGCCGGTTCGGGAGCACTCAGTACTTC.

This clonotype was counted ten times or more. The chain is built from TRBV27 and TRBJ1-1; TRBD1 aligns across 8 bases. Germline V gene lookup returns CDR1 MNHEY and CDR2 SMNVEV (reference sequence). The CDR3 loop spans 14 amino acids. The V gene end was trimmed by 5 bases and the J gene end by 4 bases; junction bases not matched to a gene: 6. The CDR3 DNA sequence: TGTGCCAGCAGTCCACAGGGGGATTTCACTGAAGCTTTCTTT. Amino acid sequence: CASSPQGDFTEAFF.

This clonotype has ten or more counts. The chain employs TRBV28 and TRBJ2-3, with a possible D match to TRBD2 (5 bases). This CDR3 is 13 amino acids long. Trimming cost V 3 bases and J 4 bases, with 8 bases left between them. Germline V CDR1 and CDR2: MDHEN, SYDVKM. The CDR3 nucleotides read TGTGCCAGCAGTTTCGGGATCCCAGATACGCAGTATTTT. Amino acids: CASSFGIPDTQYF.

This clonotype was counted at least ten times. The V gene is TRBV10-1, the J gene TRBJ2-7; the D gene is possibly TRBD1 (6 bases). The ends were cut back, 1 base at V and 2 bases at J, with 9 bases in the middle. The CDR3 is 14 residues long. CDR1 is WNHNN, CDR2 SYGVQD, per germline (reference sequence). The CDR3, as DNA: TGCGCCAGCAGTGAGTTTCCAGGGGCCTACGAGCAGTACTTC. This gives the protein CASSEFPGAYEQYF.

This clonotype was seen at least ten times. The rearrangement uses TRBV20-1 and TRBJ1-1; maybe TRBD1 (5 bases). The germline V gene has CDR1 DFQATT and CDR2 SNEGSKA (reference sequence). Trimming shortened V by 1 base and J by 3 bases, and 12 bases separated the two germline ends. The CDR3 consists of 14 residues. In DNA, the CDR3 is TGCAGTGCTAGAGGGGGGGAAGGGCACACTGAAGCTTTCTTT. Translating gives CSARGGEGHTEAFF.

This clonotype was seen more than once but under ten times. The genes are TRBV20-1 and TRBJ2-3; TRBD2 aligns across 15 bases. This CDR3 contains 19 residues. Germline CDR1 reads DFQATT; CDR2 reads SNEGSKA (reference sequence). The V and J ends lost 1 base and 0 bases, in that order; junction bases with no gene match: 8. The CDR3 sequence is CSARGGLAGGSVSTDTQYF. DNA of the CDR3: TGCAGTGCTAGAGGGGGACTAGCGGGGGGATCTGTAAGCACAGATACGCAGTATTTT.

The chain recombines TRBV5-4 with TRBJ1-2; no reliable D call. The germline V gene encodes CDR1 SGHNT and CDR2 YYREEE (reference sequence). V was shortened by 7 bases and J by 5 bases, with 18 bases between the two germline ends. The CDR3 has 14 residues. CDR3 region: CASSTGVVEYGYTF. For the CDR3, the DNA is TGTGCCAGCTCAACCGGCGTAGTAGAGTATGGCTACACCTTC.

The sample holds many counts of this clonotype. The chain has TRBV5-1 and TRBJ2-5; 10 nucleotides line up with TRBD1. In germline, CDR1 is SGHRS, CDR2 YFSETQ. The CDR3 has 15 residues. The V and J ends lost 5 bases and 4 bases, in that order; junction bases with no gene match: 8. The CDR3 DNA reads TGCGCCAGCAGAGACGGGACAGGGGCAAGAGAGACCCAGTACTTC. As protein: CASRDGTGARETQYF.

Note on this clonotype: This likely came from a read error, as a far larger clone is one base away. This chain joins TRBV13 and TRBJ2-3; 11 bases align to TRBD2. CDR1 is PRHDT, CDR2 FYEKMQ, per germline (reference sequence). This CDR3 has 17 residues. V shed 8 bases and J 0 bases; nucleotides not matched to a gene: 10. This CDR3 reads CASYSLAGGASTDTQYF. CDR3 nucleotide sequence: TGTGCCAGCTACAGCCTAGCGGGAGGCGCGAGCACAGATACGCAGTATTTT. The full variable domain, completed using reference TRBV13 and TRBJ2-3, is AAGVIQSPRHLIKEKRETATLKCYPIPRHDTVYWYQQGPGQDPQFLISFYEKMQSDKGSIPDRFSAQQFSDYHSELNMSSLELGDSALYFCASYSLAGGASTDTQYFGPGTRLTVL.

This clonotype was observed at least ten times. The chain couples TRBV2 to TRBJ2-3, with 9 bases identical to TRBD1. Germline trimming cut 6 bases from V and 6 bases from J; bases unmatched to any gene: 10. CDR3 length: 15 amino acids. Germline V gives CDR1 SNHLY, CDR2 FYNNEI. The CDR3 sequence: CASRERTGDKDTQYF. The CDR3 DNA reads TGTGCCAGCAGGGAAAGGACAGGGGATAAGGATACGCAGTATTTT.

This clonotype was detected many times. The chain is built from TRBV20-1 and TRBJ1-5, with TRBD1 identical over 7 bases. This CDR3 is 12 amino acids long. CDR1 is DFQATT and CDR2 is SNEGSKA in the germline V gene (reference sequence). Losses at the gene ends were 6 bases for V and 4 bases for J; bases not matched to a gene: 3. The CDR3 coding sequence is TGCAGTGCAAAGACAGGGAATCAGCCCCAGCATTTT. Its translation is CSAKTGNQPQHF.

This clonotype was seen repeatedly, ten times or more. The rearrangement links TRBV5-1 to TRBJ1-5; TRBD1 might be the D (5 bases). Trimming cost V 0 bases and J 7 bases, with 20 bases left between them. Germline V gene data show CDR1 as SGHRS and CDR2 as YFSETQ. CDR3 length: 17 residues. The DNA for the CDR3 is TGCGCCAGCAGCTTGGTCAAGGGACGCCCAAGGAGGCAGCCCCAGCATTTT. Amino acids: CASSLVKGRPRRQPQHF. The entire variable domain, with the rest obtained from reference TRBV5-1 and TRBJ1-5, is as follows: KAGVTQTPRYLIKTRGQQVTLSCSPISGHRSVSWYQQTPGQGLQFLFEYFSETQRNKGNFPGRFSGRQFSNSRSEMNVSTLELGDSALYLCASSLVKGRPRRQPQHFGDGTRLSIL.

This clonotype was seen a handful of times. The rearrangement links TRBV2 to TRBJ2-2, with D perhaps matching TRBD2 (7 bases). This CDR3 is 16 amino acids long. V was clipped by 6 bases and J by 6 bases, with 20 bases between them. Germline V gene lookup returns CDR1 SNHLY and CDR2 FYNNEI. CDR3 loop: CASSPDRGAAPGELFF. CDR3 in DNA: TGTGCCAGCAGCCCTGATCGGGGGGCGGCCCCCGGGGAGCTGTTTTTT.

The chain combines TRBV2 with TRBJ1-1, with D unresolved. The CDR3 consists of 14 residues. V lost 6 bases and J 5 bases, leaving 16 bases between the germline ends. Germline V gene sequence: CDR1 SNHLY, CDR2 FYNNEI. Here the CDR3 reads CASRDLGGDTEAFF. The CDR3 DNA sequence: TGTGCCAGCAGGGATCTGGGTGGAGATACTGAAGCTTTCTTT. The full variable domain, completed using reference TRBV2 and TRBJ1-1, is EPEVTQTPSHQVTQMGQEVILRCVPISNHLYFYWYRQILGQKVEFLVSFYNNEISEKSEIFDDQFSVERPDGSNFTLKIRSTKLEDSAMYFCASRDLGGDTEAFFGQGTRLTVV.

In this sample, this clonotype turned up many times. This chain joins TRBV7-9 and TRBJ1-4; D uncertain. In germline, CDR1 is SEHNR, CDR2 FQNEAQ (reference sequence). The CDR3 spans 12 residues. Trimming took 4 bases from V and 8 from J, leaving 8 bases between them. The CDR3 DNA follows: TGTGCCAGCAGCTCCGAAGAAGAAAAACTGTTTTTT. It yields the protein CASSSEEEKLFF. The full variable domain, completed using reference TRBV7-9 and TRBJ1-4, is DTGVSQNPRHKITKRGQNVTFRCDPISEHNRLYWYRQTLGQGPEFLTYFQNEAQLEKSRLLSDRFSAERPKGSFSTLEIQRTEQGDSAMYLCASSSEEEKLFFGSGTQLSVL.